Each of the 13 T cell receptor beta chains below was sequenced from the same sample in a study of cytotoxic CD8 clonotypes in ibrutinib-treated CLL. The protocol was immunoSEQ multiplex PCR, while the TCRdb copy is restricted to in-frame clones and leaves out a portion. The table records roughly 170,000 clones, about 80% of them present only once. The sequences come from PBMCs, collected after 24 months of ibrutinib treatment. These TCRs come from a human donor with chronic lymphocytic leukemia.

The V and J genes are TRBV11-2 and TRBJ1-2; TRBD1 aligns across 9 bases. This CDR3 has 14 amino acids. V lost 8 bases and J lost 6; bases outside the gene matches: 10. Germline V gene sequence: CDR1 SGHAT, CDR2 FQNNGV. For the CDR3, the DNA is TGTGCCAGCTCACAGGGACAGGGTGCCAATGGCTACACCTTC. Amino acids: CASSQGQGANGYTF.

This chain connects TRBV18 to TRBJ1-1; no clear D. Trimming cost V 1 base and J 8 bases, with 8 bases left between them. The CDR3 consists of 12 residues. Germline-derived CDR1 and CDR2 are KGHSH and LQKENI. CDR3 DNA: TGTGCCAGCTCACCACGAAATTCGGAAGCTTTCTTT. Its protein product is CASSPRNSEAFF.

This clone was picked up a small number of times. The V gene is TRBV19, the J gene TRBJ2-7, with 7 bases lining up with TRBD1. The junction had 5 bases not matched to a gene; V was cut back by 6 bases and J by 6 bases. The CDR3 totals 12 residues. Germline CDR1 is LNHDA and CDR2 is SQIVND (reference sequence). CDR3 DNA: TGTGCCAGTAGCTCTCGACAGGGCGAGCAGTACTTC. It specifies CASSSRQGEQYF.

V gene TRBV28 combines with J gene TRBJ2-6; possibly TRBD2 for D (5 bases). V lost 1 base, J lost 3 bases, and 7 bases lay in between. Germline V gene sequence: CDR1 MDHEN, CDR2 SYDVKM. This CDR3 contains 15 residues. CDR3 region: CASSLLRVGANVLTF. The CDR3 DNA follows: TGTGCCAGCAGTTTATTGAGGGTTGGGGCCAACGTCCTGACTTTC.

This clone was seen only once. The rearrangement uses TRBV2 and TRBJ2-6; the D is unclear. The germline V gene has CDR1 SNHLY and CDR2 FYNNEI. CDR3 length: 19 residues. V lost 6 bases and J lost 0, with 21 bases in between. For the CDR3, the DNA is TGTGCCAGCAGGAATCCCCTCTTAATGGGTCGCTCTGGGGCCAACGTCCTGACTTTC. Amino acid sequence: CASRNPLLMGRSGANVLTF.

This clone was counted a few times. The rearrangement uses TRBV6-1 and TRBJ1-1; 9 nucleotides line up with TRBD1. After removal of 6 bases from V and 5 bases from J, the junction contained 10 bases not matched to a gene. This CDR3 region has 15 residues. CDR1 is MNHNS and CDR2 is SASEGT in the germline V gene. The CDR3 bases are TGTGCCAGCAGGACGACAGGGGGTACCGGTACTGAAGCTTTCTTT. It encodes CASRTTGGTGTEAFF.

This clone was seen ten or more times. The J gene is TRBJ1-2, the V gene TRBV18; tentatively, D is TRBD1 (5 bases). In germline, CDR1 is KGHSH, CDR2 LQKENI. CDR3 size: 13 residues. V gave up 6 bases and J gave up 3 bases, with 11 bases separating them. The CDR3 DNA reads TGTGCCAGCTCCCAACAGGAGGACTATGGCTACACCTTC. It translates to CASSQQEDYGYTF.

V is TRBV7-2 and J is TRBJ1-1; TRBD1 agrees at 9 bases. The CDR3 contains 14 residues. V gave up 5 bases and J gave up 5 bases; unmatched junction bases: 6. Germline CDR1 and CDR2: SGHTA and FQGNSA. CDR3 loop: CASSPPTGGTEAFF. The CDR3 DNA follows: TGTGCCAGCAGCCCCCCGACAGGGGGGACTGAAGCTTTCTTT.

The rearrangement links TRBV7-2 to TRBJ2-5, with no clear D. Between the trimmed V and J ends, which lost 5 bases and 7 bases, there was a span of 17 bases. This CDR3 is 14 amino acids long. CDR1 and CDR2 (germline): SGHTA, FQGNSA. This CDR3 reads CASSPDRRPRTQYF. CDR3 coding DNA: TGTGCCAGCAGCCCAGACCGAAGGCCCCGGACCCAGTACTTC. The complete variable domain, with remaining parts taken from reference TRBV7-2 and TRBJ2-5, reads GAGVSQSPSNKVTEKGKDVELRCDPISGHTALYWYRQSLGQGLEFLIYFQGNSAPDKSGLPSDRFSAERTGGSVSTLTIQRTQQEDSAVYLCASSPDRRPRTQYFGPGTRLLVL.

This clone was seen a few times. This chain links TRBV7-9 with TRBJ1-2; no reliable D call. The CDR3 contains 11 residues. Looked up from germline, CDR1 is SEHNR and CDR2 is FQNEAQ (reference sequence). Trimming took 3 bases from V and 5 from J, leaving 4 bases between them. The CDR3 loop reads CASSFGYGYTF. CDR3 nucleotides: TGTGCCAGCAGCTTTGGGTATGGCTACACCTTC. Combining the CDR3 with reference TRBV7-9 and TRBJ1-2 gives the whole variable domain DTGVSQNPRHKITKRGQNVTFRCDPISEHNRLYWYRQTLGQGPEFLTYFQNEAQLEKSRLLSDRFSAERPKGSFSTLEIQRTEQGDSAMYLCASSFGYGYTFGSGTRLTVV.

This chain joins TRBV16 and TRBJ1-2, with a possible D match to TRBD1 (5 bases). Germline loops: CDR1 KGHSY, CDR2 FQNENV. The CDR3 extends over 15 amino acids. Between the trimmed V and J ends, which lost 4 bases and 7 bases, there was a span of 19 bases. CDR3 residues: CASSPPGGFRGGYTF. The DNA for the CDR3 is TGTGCCAGCAGCCCCCCGGGCGGCTTTAGGGGTGGCTACACCTTC.

In this sample, this clone turned up a few times. The CDR3 nucleotides read TGTGCCAGCAGCTTAGGGCTGGATCAGCCCCAGCATTTT. Protein: CASSLGLDQPQHF. This sequence joins TRBV11-2 and TRBJ1-5, with D unclear. The CDR3 consists of 13 residues. Trimming took off 1 base at V and 5 bases at J, with 6 bases between the two ends. Germline loops: CDR1 SGHAT, CDR2 FQNNGV. The whole variable domain, filled in from reference TRBV11-2 and TRBJ1-5, reads EAGVAQSPRYKIIEKRQSVAFWCNPISGHATLYWYQQILGQGPKLLIQFQNNGVVDDSQLPKDRFSAERLKGVDSTLKIQPAKLEDSAVYLCASSLGLDQPQHFGDGTRLSIL.

The V and J genes are TRBV10-3 and TRBJ1-1; D unresolved. This CDR3 contains 15 residues. Trimming removed 3 bases at V and 4 bases at J, with 15 bases between. Per germline, CDR1 ENHRY and CDR2 SYGVKD. The CDR3 DNA is TGTGCCATCAGTGATCCGGGTAGGGTTAGCACTGAAGCTTTCTTT. Its translation is CAISDPGRVSTEAFF.